Shown below are 10 T cell receptor beta chains from a single sample sequenced in a study of shared clonotypes between healthy human individuals. Measured with immunoSEQ multiplex PCR; TCRdb has only the in-frame clones, and not every one. Among over a million clones listed, more than 75% were seen once. Sequences were obtained from memory CD4+ T cells from PBMCs. Subset here: CD45RA-negative fraction. The receptors were gathered from a young man in good health. Some clones in this sample may be carry-over from other donors' samples.

The genes are TRBV28 and TRBJ1-2, with 8 positions matching TRBD1. Trimming at V came to 6 bases and at J to 9 bases, leaving 6 bases not matched to a gene. The germline V gene has CDR1 MDHEN and CDR2 SYDVKM. The CDR3 loop spans 12 amino acids. The CDR3 DNA follows: TGTGCCAGCAGCCGGACAGGGAATCGCTACACCTTC. Its translation is CASSRTGNRYTF.

The chain recombines TRBV4-3 with TRBJ2-7, with 7 bases identical to TRBD2. The CDR3 totals 15 residues. CDR1 is LGHNA and CDR2 is YSLEER in the germline V gene. After removal of 0 bases from V and 2 bases from J, the junction contained 4 bases not matched to a gene. The CDR3 is CASSQDLAAPYEQYF. The CDR3 region has the DNA TGCGCCAGCAGCCAAGATCTAGCGGCTCCCTACGAGCAGTACTTC.

V gene TRBV28 combines with J gene TRBJ2-7, with D perhaps matching TRBD2 (6 bases). The CDR3 extends over 14 amino acids. CDR1 and CDR2 (germline): MDHEN, SYDVKM. V lost 10 bases and J 5 bases, leaving 21 bases between the germline ends. The CDR3 loop is CATLSGGERNEQYF. CDR3 sequence (DNA): TGTGCCACCCTTTCGGGCGGGGAAAGGAACGAGCAGTACTTC.

The V and J genes are TRBV4-1 and TRBJ2-3; TRBD2 matches at 15 bases. After removal of 0 bases from V and 4 bases from J, the junction contained 11 bases not matched to a gene. The CDR3 loop spans 20 amino acids. The germline V gene has CDR1 MGHRA and CDR2 YSYEKL. Here the CDR3 reads CASSQEPAGLAGGPPDTQYF. The CDR3 DNA reads as TGCGCCAGCAGCCAAGAACCAGCTGGACTAGCGGGAGGGCCCCCAGATACGCAGTATTTT.

The rearrangement uses TRBV6-5 and TRBJ2-5; D ambiguous. This CDR3 has 13 residues. CDR1 and CDR2 (germline): MNHEY, SVGAGI. V was shortened by 4 bases and J by 2 bases, with 8 bases between the two germline ends. This CDR3 reads CASSSQIQETQYF. The DNA for the CDR3 is TGTGCCAGCAGTTCACAGATACAAGAGACCCAGTACTTC.

This clone was picked up many times. This sample also contains other DNA sequences that code for the same CDR3. The rearrangement joins TRBV9 to TRBJ2-3; 10 bases map to TRBD2. J was trimmed by 4 bases and V by 2 bases; bases with no gene match: 4. This CDR3 comprises 15 residues. Germline V gene data show CDR1 as SGDLS and CDR2 as YYNGEE. In DNA, the CDR3 is TGTGCCAGCAGCGTTTTAGCGGGAGGTGCAGATACGCAGTATTTT. Protein sequence: CASSVLAGGADTQYF.

Points on this clone: A far bigger clonotype differs at one base, so this is likely a read error. This chain links TRBV30 with TRBJ1-1, with D maybe TRBD1 (6 bases). The CDR3 spans 11 residues. Germline V gene sequence: CDR1 GTSNPN, CDR2 SVGIG (reference sequence). The CDR3 DNA reads as TGTGCCCGGAGGGACATGACTGAAGCTTTCTTT. The encoded protein is CARRDMTEAFF. The full variable domain, its missing parts supplied by reference TRBV30 and TRBJ1-1, is SQTIHQWPATLVQPVGSPLSLECTVEGTSNPNLYWYRQAAGRGLQLLFYSVGIGQISSEVPQNLSASRPQDRQFILSSKKLLLSDSGFYLCARRDMTEAFFGQGTRLTVV.

The chain recombines TRBV9 with TRBJ2-7; D gene unclear. Germline CDR1 reads SGDLS; CDR2 reads YYNGEE. The CDR3 covers 14 residues. The ends were cut back, 4 bases at V and 0 bases at J, with 11 bases in the middle. The CDR3 spells CASSKIPGSYEQYF. As DNA, the CDR3 is TGTGCCAGCAGCAAAATCCCGGGCTCCTACGAGCAGTACTTC.

The chain employs TRBV30 and TRBJ1-2; D gene uncertain. Germline V CDR1 and CDR2: GTSNPN, SVGIG (reference sequence). Trimming removed 3 bases at V and 4 bases at J, with 9 bases between. There are 12 residues in the CDR3. CDR3 loop: CAWSGYSYGYTF. The DNA of the CDR3 is TGTGCCTGGAGCGGGTACTCCTATGGCTACACCTTC.

In its sample, this clone was seen a few times. This CDR3 is CASSPRSYEQYF. The CDR3 DNA is TGTGCCAGTTCCCCCCGCTCCTACGAGCAGTACTTC. This chain joins TRBV19 and TRBJ2-7, with D hard to call. Germline values: CDR1 LNHDA, CDR2 SQIVND (reference sequence). The CDR3 runs to 12 residues. The germline V and J ends were trimmed by 8 bases and 0 bases, with 8 bases remaining between them.